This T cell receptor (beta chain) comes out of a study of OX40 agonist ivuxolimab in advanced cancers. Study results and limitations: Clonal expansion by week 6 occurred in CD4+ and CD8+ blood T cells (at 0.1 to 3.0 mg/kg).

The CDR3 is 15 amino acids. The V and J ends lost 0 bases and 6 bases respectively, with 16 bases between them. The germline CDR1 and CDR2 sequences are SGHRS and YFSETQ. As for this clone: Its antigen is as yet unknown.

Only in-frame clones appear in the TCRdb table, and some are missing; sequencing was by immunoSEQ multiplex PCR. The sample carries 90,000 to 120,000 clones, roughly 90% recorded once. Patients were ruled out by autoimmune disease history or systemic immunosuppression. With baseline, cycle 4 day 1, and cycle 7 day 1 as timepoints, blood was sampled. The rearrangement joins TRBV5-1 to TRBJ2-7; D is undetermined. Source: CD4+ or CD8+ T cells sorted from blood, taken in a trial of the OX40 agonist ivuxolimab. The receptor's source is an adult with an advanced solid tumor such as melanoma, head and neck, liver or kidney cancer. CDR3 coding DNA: TGCGCCAGCAGCTTGGCCGTCGGCCCCGTGTCCGAGCAGTACTTC. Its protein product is CASSLAVGPVSEQYF.